This T cell receptor (beta chain) was captured by sequencing in a study of molecular identifiers for immune sequencing clone quantification. The overall study: Replicates partitioned RNA from approximately 20,000 or 98,000 naive CD8 cells into five parts, sequencing four.

TCRdb re-analysed the PCR reads in MiXCR, keeping a single row per CDR3 protein. This sample has around 300,000 distinct CDR3 sequences; roughly 24% occur once, and the top ten carry around 0.76%. The CDR3 length is 16 residues. V was cut by 1 base and J by 1 base, with 10 bases left in between. Germline V CDR1 and CDR2: SGHAT, FQNNGV. The sequence came from a human donor in good health. Some libraries in this study had Jurkat cell RNA spiked in. The gene calls are TRBV11-2 and TRBJ2-2; perhaps TRBD2 as D (6 bases). The sequenced sample consisted of naive CD8+ T cells from blood, with Jurkat cell RNA spiked in. Specified subset: FACS-sorted CD8+CD4-CCR7+CD45RA+ naive T cells. CDR3 coding DNA: TGTGCCAGCAGCTTAGTCGGGGGTATGAACACCGGGGAGCTGTTTTTT. Amino acid sequence: CASSLVGGMNTGELFF.